A single sample is the source of the 20 T cell receptor beta chains below, sequenced in a study of blood T cell repertoires in COVID-19. Repertoires were generated with immunoSEQ multiplex PCR, while TCRdb's copy carries only in-frame clones and drops some. The table lists tens of thousands of clones, 80% to 85% of them singletons. The sequencing sample was made of peripheral blood. The source is a man aged 25 to 40 with COVID-19, enrolled during active disease.

The chain employs TRBV9 and TRBJ1-2; 10 bases are shared with TRBD1. Germline V gives CDR1 SGDLS, CDR2 YYNGEE. The CDR3 consists of 16 residues. Unmatched junction bases numbered 12, after V lost 3 bases and J lost 7 bases. This CDR3 reads CASSAQLGQGFSGYTF. The CDR3 DNA follows: TGTGCCAGCAGCGCCCAGTTGGGACAGGGGTTTTCTGGCTACACCTTC.

This clone was observed once. This rearrangement joins TRBV19 to TRBJ1-2; tentatively, D is TRBD1 (5 bases). Germline assignment: CDR1 LNHDA and CDR2 SQIVND (reference sequence). This CDR3 comprises 13 residues. Trimming left V 6 bases short and J 8 bases short, with 16 bases between. The CDR3 reads CASSQTVSSGYTF. CDR3 in DNA: TGTGCCAGTAGCCAGACAGTTTCATCAGGCTACACCTTC.

This chain uses TRBV6-5 with TRBJ1-5; D ambiguous. Trimming removed 0 bases at V and 1 base at J, with 7 bases between. There are 15 residues in the CDR3. CDR1 is MNHEY and CDR2 is SVGAGI in the germline V gene. The CDR3 loop is CASSYSRRSNQPQHF. The CDR3 region has the DNA TGTGCCAGCAGTTACTCGAGGCGGAGCAATCAGCCCCAGCATTTT.

In its sample, this clone was seen a few times. The J gene is TRBJ1-5, the V gene TRBV14; 8 bases line up with TRBD1. Germline V gives CDR1 SGHDN, CDR2 FVKESK. The CDR3 is made up of 18 amino acids. V lost 0 bases to trimming and J lost 6 bases; unmatched junction nucleotides: 13. In DNA, the CDR3 is TGTGCCAGCAGCCAAGATTTGTATGGCAGGGGGCTTGGTCAGCCCCAGCATTTT. Its translation is CASSQDLYGRGLGQPQHF.

This chain uses TRBV7-2 with TRBJ2-5, with D possibly matching TRBD1 (5 bases). In germline, CDR1 is SGHTA, CDR2 FQGNSA. V lost 3 bases, J lost 2 bases, and 7 bases lay in between. The CDR3 length is 13 residues. The CDR3 protein is CASSLGLQETQYF. The CDR3 DNA follows: TGTGCCAGCAGCTTGGGGCTACAAGAGACCCAGTACTTC.

The CDR3 reads CASRTPQGALNTEAFF. The CDR3 DNA reads as TGTGCCAGCAGAACCCCACAGGGGGCCTTGAACACTGAAGCTTTCTTT. The rearrangement uses TRBV7-9 and TRBJ1-1; 9 positions agree with TRBD1. Germline V gene sequence: CDR1 SEHNR, CDR2 FQNEAQ (reference sequence). The CDR3 consists of 16 residues. After removal of 6 bases from V and 0 bases from J, the junction contained 8 bases not matched to a gene.

This chain uses TRBV10-3 with TRBJ1-5; no clear D gene. CDR1 and CDR2 (germline): ENHRY, SYGVKD. This CDR3 has 13 residues. V was trimmed by 8 bases and J by 0 bases, leaving 8 bases between them. The CDR3 protein is CAIGLYSNQPQHF. CDR3 nucleotides: TGTGCCATCGGTCTATATAGCAATCAGCCCCAGCATTTT.

The chain combines TRBV7-8 with TRBJ1-5; D gene uncertain. Trimming shortened V by 2 bases and J by 0 bases, and 14 bases separated the two germline ends. This CDR3 has 17 residues. Per germline, CDR1 SGHVS and CDR2 FQNEAQ. CDR3 coding DNA: TGTGCCAGCAGCTTAAAGGAGGGAATCGATAGCAATCAGCCCCAGCATTTT. Translating it yields CASSLKEGIDSNQPQHF.

This chain uses TRBV29-1 with TRBJ2-1, with TRBD2 as a possible D gene (7 bases). The CDR3 runs 20 residues. Trimming took 0 bases from V and 0 from J, leaving 24 bases between them. The germline V gene has CDR1 SQVTM and CDR2 ANQGSEA. CDR3 sequence (DNA): TGCAGCGTTGAAGAAGGGGGGGCGAGTAAGTGGTCTGGCTCCTACAATGAGCAGTTCTTC. It translates to CSVEEGGASKWSGSYNEQFF.

The chain carries TRBV19 and TRBJ1-5; D gene ambiguous. The CDR3 extends over 14 amino acids. The germline gives CDR1 LNHDA, CDR2 SQIVND (reference sequence). V lost 8 bases and J 0 bases, leaving 11 bases between the germline ends. The DNA of the CDR3 is TGTGCCAGTGGAACAGTTTATAGCAATCAGCCCCAGCATTTT. Translated, it gives CASGTVYSNQPQHF.

The CDR3 region is CASSRGWQTNEKLFF. For the CDR3, the DNA is TGTGCCAGCAGCAGAGGGTGGCAGACAAATGAAAAACTGTTTTTT. The chain uses TRBV27 and TRBJ1-4; D gene unclear. Germline CDR1 is MNHEY and CDR2 is SMNVEV (reference sequence). V dropped 6 bases and J dropped 5 bases, with 16 bases sitting between them. This CDR3 region has 15 residues.

The V call is TRBV28, the J call TRBJ1-2; no clear D gene. Germline loops: CDR1 MDHEN, CDR2 SYDVKM. Between the trimmed V and J ends, which lost 5 bases and 5 bases, there was a span of 9 bases. The CDR3 loop spans 12 amino acids. The CDR3 is CASSQRGYGYTF. Written as DNA, the CDR3 is TGTGCCAGCAGTCAGAGAGGGTATGGCTACACCTTC.

This clone came up a few times. The rearrangement uses TRBV7-3 and TRBJ2-1; 13 positions match TRBD2. The CDR3 loop spans 19 amino acids. From germline, CDR1 is SGHTA and CDR2 FQGTGA. After removal of 3 bases from V and 3 bases from J, the junction contained 11 bases not matched to a gene. This CDR3 reads CASSFGLAGETQYYNEQFF. In DNA, the CDR3 is TGTGCCAGCAGCTTTGGACTAGCGGGAGAAACTCAATACTACAATGAGCAGTTCTTC.

The chain recombines TRBV5-4 with TRBJ2-7; possible D gene TRBD2, 6 bases. The CDR3 is 14 residues long. CDR1 and CDR2 from the germline V gene are SGHNT and YYREEE (reference sequence). The ends were cut back, 2 bases at V and 7 bases at J, with 16 bases in the middle. CDR3 in amino acids: CASSFGGRIEEQYF. CDR3 sequence (DNA): TGTGCCAGCAGCTTTGGAGGGAGAATAGAGGAGCAGTACTTC.

The chain joins TRBV28 to TRBJ1-5; D possibly corresponds to TRBD1 (6 bases). In germline, CDR1 is MDHEN, CDR2 SYDVKM. V gave up 6 bases and J gave up 3 bases, with 18 bases separating them. The CDR3 covers 16 residues. The CDR3 loop reads CASSLTSDSFNQPQHF. The DNA for the CDR3 is TGTGCCAGCAGCCTCACCTCGGACAGCTTCAATCAGCCCCAGCATTTT.

This clone was picked up a small number of times. The chain carries TRBV5-4 and TRBJ1-5, with 7 bases that match TRBD1. V was pared by 2 bases and J by 11 bases, with 7 bases of the junction left unmatched. The CDR3 is 13 residues long. Germline lookup yields CDR1 SGHNT and CDR2 YYREEE (reference sequence). The DNA for the CDR3 is TGTGCCAGCAGCTTATGGGGGACAGAGGCCCAGCATTTT. Translated, it gives CASSLWGTEAQHF.

The V and J genes are TRBV6-2 or TRBV6-3 and TRBJ1-1, with 8 bases lining up with TRBD1. The CDR3 sequence is 17 residues long. With V trimmed by 2 bases and J by 2 bases, 10 bases remained unmatched. Germline values: CDR1 MNHEY, CDR2 SVGEGT. The CDR3 DNA is TGTGCCAGCAGTTACAGCCGGACAGGGAAGGATAACACTGAAGCTTTCTTT. Translating it yields CASSYSRTGKDNTEAFF.

This clone is a singleton in its sample. The V call is TRBV27, the J call TRBJ2-3; 9 bases are a match to TRBD2. CDR3 length: 16 amino acids. Germline-derived CDR1 and CDR2 are MNHEY and SMNVEV (reference sequence). V trimming: 5 bases; J trimming: 2 bases; junction bases outside the gene matches: 8. The CDR3 DNA sequence: TGTGCCAGCAGTCTCCGACTAGCGGAACTCACAGATACGCAGTATTTT. Translating gives CASSLRLAELTDTQYF.

V usage is TRBV5-8 and J usage is TRBJ1-6; 7 bases match TRBD1. The CDR3 has 14 amino acids. In germline, CDR1 is SGHTS, CDR2 YDEGEE. Losses at the gene ends were 0 bases for V and 10 bases for J; bases not matched to a gene: 4. CDR3 DNA: TGTGCCAGCAGCTTGGGACAGGGAAAATCACCCCTCCACTTT. It is translated as CASSLGQGKSPLHF. Using reference TRBV5-8 and TRBJ1-6 for the parts outside the CDR3, the full variable domain is EAGVTQSPTHLIKTRGQQATLRCSPISGHTSVYWYQQALGLGLQFLLWYDEGEERNRGNFPPRFSGRQFPNYSSELNVNALELEDSALYLCASSLGQGKSPLHFGNGTRLTVT.

The CDR3: CASRQGFNREQYF. CDR3 in DNA: TGCGCCAGCAGACAGGGGTTTAATCGCGAGCAGTACTTC. The chain carries TRBV10-2 and TRBJ2-7; TRBD1 agrees at 7 bases. The ends lost 6 bases at V and 6 bases at J; junction bases unmatched: 8. Germline CDR1 and CDR2: WSHSY and SAAADI. The CDR3 contains 13 residues.